This T cell receptor beta chain is from a study of T cell changes during pregnancy in multiple sclerosis. This clone came up once. TCRdb keeps only in-frame clones here, not all; method: immunoSEQ multiplex PCR. The sample gives tens of thousands of clones, roughly 92% of which show up once; roughly 2.7% is in the top ten. Germline V gene lookup returns CDR1 SGHRS and CDR2 YFSETQ. This CDR3 has 15 amino acids. V lost 0 bases, J lost 3 bases, and 12 bases lay in between. This TCR derives from a female donor in good health, enrolled as a control in a pregnancy study. The chain employs TRBV5-1 and TRBJ1-1; a weak D match, TRBD1 (6 bases). Sequencing was performed on peripheral blood, taken in the third trimester of pregnancy. The CDR3 bases are TGCGCCAGCAGCTTGGCAGTGGGGGCTGACACTGAAGCTTTCTTT. Its protein product is CASSLAVGADTEAFF.